What follows are 17 T cell receptor beta chains derived from one specimen sequenced in a study of blood T cell repertoires in COVID-19. Profiling relied on immunoSEQ multiplex PCR, and the TCRdb table lists in-frame clones only, not all of them. The table records about 130,000 clones, 85% to 90% of them present only once. The sample comprised peripheral blood. These TCRs come from a woman older than 75 with COVID-19, enrolled during active disease.

The J gene is TRBJ2-1, the V gene TRBV29-1, with 7 positions matching TRBD2. Germline V gene lookup returns CDR1 SQVTM and CDR2 ANQGSEA. This CDR3 is built from 16 residues. Losses at the gene ends were 3 bases for V and 0 bases for J; bases not matched to a gene: 8. The CDR3 DNA sequence: TGCAGCGTTGATCGCAGGGAGGGAGCCTCCTACAATGAGCAGTTCTTC. This codes for CSVDRREGASYNEQFF.

DNA of the CDR3: TGTGCCAGCAGCTTGGACAGGGGAGGGCCCGAGCAGTACTTC. Protein: CASSLDRGGPEQYF. This chain links TRBV7-9 with TRBJ2-7; TRBD1 matches at 9 bases. The CDR3 runs 14 residues. From germline, CDR1 is SEHNR and CDR2 FQNEAQ (reference sequence). V trimming: 3 bases; J trimming: 6 bases; junction bases outside the gene matches: 6. Full variable domain (rest looked up from reference TRBV7-9 and TRBJ2-7): DTGVSQNPRHKITKRGQNVTFRCDPISEHNRLYWYRQTLGQGPEFLTYFQNEAQLEKSRLLSDRFSAERPKGSFSTLEIQRTEQGDSAMYLCASSLDRGGPEQYFGPGTRLTVT.

This chain links TRBV6-2 or TRBV6-3 with TRBJ2-7; perhaps TRBD2 as D (6 bases). Germline loops: CDR1 MNHEY, CDR2 SVGEGT. The CDR3 spans 13 residues. V lost 7 bases, J lost 1 base, and 11 bases lay in between. CDR3 loop: CASTPGGSYEQYF. The CDR3 DNA is TGTGCCAGCACCCCCGGGGGATCCTACGAGCAGTACTTC.

The chain combines TRBV23-1 with TRBJ1-5; D remains ambiguous. TRBV23-1 is known as an ORF, though its function is uncertain. Trimming pared 7 bases from V and 7 bases from J, leaving 23 bases between. This CDR3 spans 16 amino acids. The DNA for the CDR3 is TGCGCCAGCACCTTTCCGGAGGACCCCCCCCGCCAGCCCCAGCATTTT. Its translation is CASTFPEDPPRQPQHF.

The chain couples TRBV9 to TRBJ1-2; D is uncertain. This CDR3 comprises 14 residues. Germline assignment: CDR1 SGDLS and CDR2 YYNGEE. Trimming stripped 0 bases from V and 6 bases from J, with 12 bases between. As DNA, the CDR3 is TGTGCCAGCAGCGTAGAAACGAGGGCAAATGGCTACACCTTC. It codes for CASSVETRANGYTF. The whole variable domain, filled in from reference TRBV9 and TRBJ1-2, reads DSGVTQTPKHLITATGQRVTLRCSPRSGDLSVYWYQQSLDQGLQFLIQYYNGEERAKGNILERFSAQQFPDLHSELNLSSLELGDSALYFCASSVETRANGYTFGSGTRLTVV.

The CDR3 region is CASSTGSYEQYF. DNA of the CDR3: TGTGCCAGTAGTACAGGATCCTACGAGCAGTACTTC. The chain carries TRBV19 and TRBJ2-7; no clear D gene. The CDR3 totals 12 residues. Germline assignment: CDR1 LNHDA and CDR2 SQIVND (reference sequence). With 4 bases removed from V and 1 base from J, the gap between germline ends came to 5 bases.

This chain uses TRBV19 with TRBJ2-7; D remains unclear. The CDR3 sequence is 13 residues long. Deletions cut 0 bases from V and 7 bases from J, with 10 bases between. The germline V gene has CDR1 LNHDA and CDR2 SQIVND (reference sequence). The DNA for the CDR3 is TGTGCCAGTAGTATAGATCTCGGTCGGGAGCAGTACTTC. The encoded protein is CASSIDLGREQYF.

The chain links TRBV2 to TRBJ2-7; 11 nucleotides line up with TRBD2. CDR1 is SNHLY and CDR2 is FYNNEI in the germline V gene. V gave up 2 bases and J gave up 7 bases; unmatched junction bases: 7. The CDR3 is 15 amino acids. The CDR3 loop is CASSERSGREGEQYF. The CDR3 bases are TGTGCCAGCAGTGAACGTAGCGGGAGGGAAGGGGAGCAGTACTTC.

The CDR3 here is CASSVSTGNSYEQYF. CDR3 DNA sequence: TGTGCCAGCAGCGTATCAACAGGGAACTCCTACGAGCAGTACTTC. This chain connects TRBV9 to TRBJ2-7, with a weak D call TRBD1 (6 bases). This CDR3 has 15 residues. Germline V lookup: CDR1 SGDLS, CDR2 YYNGEE. V lost 1 base to trimming and J lost 0 bases, with 11 bases between them.

The chain links TRBV4-1 to TRBJ2-2, with D unclear. V was clipped by 4 bases and J by 7 bases, with 16 bases between them. Germline CDR1 MGHRA, CDR2 YSYEKL. CDR3 size: 15 residues. CDR3 in amino acids: CASSLSQDYGGELFF. The DNA of the CDR3 is TGCGCCAGCAGCCTCTCTCAGGATTACGGCGGGGAGCTGTTTTTT.

The gene calls are TRBV28 and TRBJ2-7; TRBD2 matches 9 bases. Germline CDR1 MDHEN, CDR2 SYDVKM. The junction had 10 bases not matched to a gene; V was cut back by 7 bases and J by 3 bases. The CDR3 sequence is 15 residues long. The CDR3 bases are TGTGCCAGCACGGGTGCGGGAGGGCCTAACTACGAGCAGTACTTC. Translated, it gives CASTGAGGPNYEQYF.

This clone was detected a few times. The chain combines TRBV4-2 with TRBJ2-5, with 7 positions matching TRBD1. V gave up 1 base and J gave up 1 base; unmatched junction bases: 6. This CDR3 has 16 residues. From germline, CDR1 is LGHNA and CDR2 YNFKEQ. Here the CDR3 DNA reads TGTGCCAGCAGCCAAGGAGGGCCAGGGGGCCAAGAGACCCAGTACTTC. This sequence encodes CASSQGGPGGQETQYF.

The J gene is TRBJ1-2, the V gene TRBV24-1; 8 nucleotides line up with TRBD1. This CDR3 region has 13 residues. V lost 3 bases, J lost 4 bases, and 0 bases stayed unmatched. CDR1 is KGHDR, CDR2 SFDVKD, per germline. The CDR3 nucleotides read TGTGCCACCAGTGATGACAGGGGCTATGGCTACACCTTC. This sequence encodes CATSDDRGYGYTF.

The V gene is TRBV4-1, the J gene TRBJ2-1; the match to TRBD2 covers 7 bases. Germline CDR1 MGHRA, CDR2 YSYEKL. V gave up 4 bases and J gave up 1 base; unmatched junction bases: 7. The CDR3 has 16 amino acids. The DNA for the CDR3 is TGCGCCAGCAGCCCCAATCTAGCGGTATCCTACAATGAGCAGTTCTTC. It codes for CASSPNLAVSYNEQFF.

The gene calls are TRBV6-2 or TRBV6-3 and TRBJ1-5, with D hard to call. The length of the CDR3 is 15 residues. V was shortened by 2 bases and J by 1 base, with 9 bases between the two germline ends. CDR1 MNHEY and CDR2 SVGEGT come from the germline V gene. The CDR3 reads CASSYGGVSNQPQHF. The CDR3 DNA reads as TGTGCCAGCAGTTACGGCGGGGTGAGCAATCAGCCCCAGCATTTT.

The DNA of the CDR3 is TGTGCCAGCATCGAGACAGGCATGAACACTGAAGCTTTCTTT. Protein: CASIETGMNTEAFF. V and J are TRBV6-5 and TRBJ1-1, with D tentatively TRBD1 (6 bases). The ends were cut back, 7 bases at V and 0 bases at J, with 12 bases in the middle. Germline V gives CDR1 MNHEY, CDR2 SVGAGI. This CDR3 spans 14 amino acids.

CDR3: CASSNRVSTPALGNIQYF. CDR3 in DNA: TGTGCCAGCTCAAACAGGGTTTCTACCCCGGCCTTGGGAAACATTCAGTACTTC. The chain joins TRBV18 to TRBJ2-4; perhaps TRBD1 as D (6 bases). The V end lost 5 bases, the J end lost 6 bases, and 26 bases lay between the germline ends. CDR3 length equals 18 residues. Germline V lookup: CDR1 KGHSH, CDR2 LQKENI.